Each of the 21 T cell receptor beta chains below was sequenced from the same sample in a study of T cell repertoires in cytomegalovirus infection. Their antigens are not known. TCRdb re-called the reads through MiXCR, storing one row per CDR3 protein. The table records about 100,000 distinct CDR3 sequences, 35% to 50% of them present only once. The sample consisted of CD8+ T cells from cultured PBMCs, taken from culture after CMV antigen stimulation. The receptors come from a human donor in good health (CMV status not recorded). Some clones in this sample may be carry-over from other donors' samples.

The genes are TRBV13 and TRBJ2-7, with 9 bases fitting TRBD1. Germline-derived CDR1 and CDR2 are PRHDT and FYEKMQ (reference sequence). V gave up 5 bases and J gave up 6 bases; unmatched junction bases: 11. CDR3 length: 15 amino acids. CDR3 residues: CASSKQGQGWSEQYF. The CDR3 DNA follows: TGTGCCAGCAGCAAACAGGGACAGGGATGGAGCGAGCAGTACTTC.

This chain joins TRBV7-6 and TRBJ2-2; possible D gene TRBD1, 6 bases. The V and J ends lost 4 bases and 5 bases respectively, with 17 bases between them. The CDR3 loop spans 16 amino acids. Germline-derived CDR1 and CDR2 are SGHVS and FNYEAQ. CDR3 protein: CASSSGDLGQTGELFF. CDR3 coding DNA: TGTGCCAGCAGCTCCGGCGACCTTGGACAGACCGGGGAGCTGTTTTTT.

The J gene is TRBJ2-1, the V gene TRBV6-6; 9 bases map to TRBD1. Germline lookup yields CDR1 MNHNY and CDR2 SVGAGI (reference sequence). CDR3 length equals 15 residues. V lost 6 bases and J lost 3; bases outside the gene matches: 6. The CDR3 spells CASSSRQGVYNEQFF. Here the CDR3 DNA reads TGTGCCAGCAGCTCAAGACAGGGGGTCTACAATGAGCAGTTCTTC.

CDR3 sequence: CASTLRGAHSNTGELFF. Written as DNA, the CDR3 is TGTGCCAGCACCCTCCGGGGGGCACACTCGAACACCGGGGAGCTGTTTTTT. The rearrangement links TRBV6-1 to TRBJ2-2, with D perhaps matching TRBD2 (7 bases). This CDR3 is 17 amino acids long. The V end lost 7 bases, the J end lost 0 bases, and 18 bases lay between the germline ends. Germline lookup yields CDR1 MNHNS and CDR2 SASEGT.

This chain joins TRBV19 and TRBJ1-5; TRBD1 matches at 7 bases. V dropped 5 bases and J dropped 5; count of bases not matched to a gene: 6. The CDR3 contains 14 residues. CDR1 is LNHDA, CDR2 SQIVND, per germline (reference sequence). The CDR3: CASSPRQGDQPQHF. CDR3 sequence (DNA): TGTGCCAGTAGTCCTAGACAGGGAGATCAGCCCCAGCATTTT.

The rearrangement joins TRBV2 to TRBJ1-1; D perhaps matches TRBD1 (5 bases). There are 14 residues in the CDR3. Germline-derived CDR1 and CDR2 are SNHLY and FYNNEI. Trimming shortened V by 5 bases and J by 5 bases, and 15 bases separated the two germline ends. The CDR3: CASSLGDQGTEAFF. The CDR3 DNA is TGTGCCAGCAGTCTAGGGGACCAAGGGACTGAAGCTTTCTTT. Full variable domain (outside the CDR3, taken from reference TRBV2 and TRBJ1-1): EPEVTQTPSHQVTQMGQEVILRCVPISNHLYFYWYRQILGQKVEFLVSFYNNEISEKSEIFDDQFSVERPDGSNFTLKIRSTKLEDSAMYFCASSLGDQGTEAFFGQGTRLTVV.

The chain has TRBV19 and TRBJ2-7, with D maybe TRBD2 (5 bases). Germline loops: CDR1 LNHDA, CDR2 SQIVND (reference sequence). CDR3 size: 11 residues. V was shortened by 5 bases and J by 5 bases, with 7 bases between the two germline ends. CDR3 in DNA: TGTGCCAGTAGTTTCGGGGACGAGCAGTACTTC. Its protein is CASSFGDEQYF. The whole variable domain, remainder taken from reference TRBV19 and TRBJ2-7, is DGGITQSPKYLFRKEGQNVTLSCEQNLNHDAMYWYRQDPGQGLRLIYYSQIVNDFQKGDIAEGYSVSREKKESFPLTVTSAQKNPTAFYLCASSFGDEQYFGPGTRLTVT.

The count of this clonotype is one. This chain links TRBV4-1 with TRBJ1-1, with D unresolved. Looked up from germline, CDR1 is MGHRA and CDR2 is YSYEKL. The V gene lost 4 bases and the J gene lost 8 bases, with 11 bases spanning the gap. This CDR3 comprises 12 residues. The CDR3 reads CASSPFEGEAFF. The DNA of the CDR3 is TGCGCCAGCAGCCCATTCGAAGGGGAAGCTTTCTTT.

The CDR3 region is CASSPPPGGGNEQFF. Written as DNA, the CDR3 is TGTGCCAGCAGCCCTCCGCCGGGGGGGGGGAATGAGCAGTTCTTC. The chain has TRBV7-9 and TRBJ2-1, with TRBD2 matching 8 bases. Germline loops: CDR1 SEHNR, CDR2 FQNEAQ (reference sequence). The length of the CDR3 is 15 residues. The V and J ends lost 5 bases and 7 bases, in that order; junction bases with no gene match: 10.

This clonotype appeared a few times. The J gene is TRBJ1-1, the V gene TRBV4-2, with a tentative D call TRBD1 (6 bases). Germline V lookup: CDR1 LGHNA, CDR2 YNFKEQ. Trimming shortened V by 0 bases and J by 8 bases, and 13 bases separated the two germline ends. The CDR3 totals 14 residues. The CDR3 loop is CASSQEGGQPEAFF. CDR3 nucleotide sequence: TGTGCCAGCAGCCAAGAAGGAGGACAGCCCGAAGCTTTCTTT.

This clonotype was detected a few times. The DNA of the CDR3 is TGTGCCAGCAGCAGACAGGGGTTGGCTAATGAAAAACTGTTTTTT. Amino acids: CASSRQGLANEKLFF. The chain couples TRBV27 to TRBJ1-4; TRBD1 aligns across 8 bases. This CDR3 has 15 residues. Trimming cost V 6 bases and J 3 bases; bases outside gene matches: 6. Germline V gene data show CDR1 as MNHEY and CDR2 as SMNVEV (reference sequence).

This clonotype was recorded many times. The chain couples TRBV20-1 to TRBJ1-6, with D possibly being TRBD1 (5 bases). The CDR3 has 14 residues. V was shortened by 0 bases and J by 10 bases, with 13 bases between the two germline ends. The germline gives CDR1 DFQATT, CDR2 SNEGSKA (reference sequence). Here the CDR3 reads CSARDLDTWSPLHF. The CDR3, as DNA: TGCAGTGCTAGAGATCTGGACACTTGGTCACCCCTCCACTTT.

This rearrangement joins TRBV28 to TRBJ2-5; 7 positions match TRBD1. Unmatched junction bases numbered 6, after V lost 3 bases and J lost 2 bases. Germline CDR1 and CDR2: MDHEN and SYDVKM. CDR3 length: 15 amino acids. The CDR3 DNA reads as TGTGCCAGCAGTTTGGGACAGTACTCTCAAGAGACCCAGTACTTC. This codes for CASSLGQYSQETQYF.

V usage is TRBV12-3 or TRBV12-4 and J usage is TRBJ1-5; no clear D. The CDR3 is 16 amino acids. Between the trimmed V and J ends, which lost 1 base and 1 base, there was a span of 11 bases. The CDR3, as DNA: TGTGCCAGCAGTTTAGGGGCGCCGGGGAGCAATCAGCCCCAGCATTTT. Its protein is CASSLGAPGSNQPQHF.

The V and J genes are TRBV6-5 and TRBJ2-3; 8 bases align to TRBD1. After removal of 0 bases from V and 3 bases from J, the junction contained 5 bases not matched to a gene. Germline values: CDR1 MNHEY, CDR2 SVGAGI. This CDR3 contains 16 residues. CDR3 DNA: TGTGCCAGCAGTTACTCGGGGGACAGGTATACAGATACGCAGTATTTT. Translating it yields CASSYSGDRYTDTQYF.

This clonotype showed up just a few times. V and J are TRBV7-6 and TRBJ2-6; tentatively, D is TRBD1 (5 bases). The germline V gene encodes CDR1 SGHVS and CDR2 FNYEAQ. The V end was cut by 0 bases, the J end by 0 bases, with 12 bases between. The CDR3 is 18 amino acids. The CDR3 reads CASSLALQGSSGANVLTF. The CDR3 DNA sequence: TGTGCCAGCAGCTTAGCGCTTCAGGGTAGCTCTGGGGCCAACGTCCTGACTTTC.

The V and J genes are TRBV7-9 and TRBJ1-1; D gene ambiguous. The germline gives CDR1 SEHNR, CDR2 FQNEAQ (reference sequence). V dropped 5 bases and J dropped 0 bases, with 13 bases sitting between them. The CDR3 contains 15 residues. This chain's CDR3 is CASSPRLVMNTEAFF. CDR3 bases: TGTGCCAGCAGCCCACGCCTCGTCATGAACACTGAAGCTTTCTTT.

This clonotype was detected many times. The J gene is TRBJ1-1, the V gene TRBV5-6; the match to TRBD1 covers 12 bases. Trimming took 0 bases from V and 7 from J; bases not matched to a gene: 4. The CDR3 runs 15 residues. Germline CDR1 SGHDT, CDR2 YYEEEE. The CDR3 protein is CASSLEGQGALEAFF. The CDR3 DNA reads TGTGCCAGCAGCTTGGAGGGACAGGGGGCACTTGAAGCTTTCTTT.

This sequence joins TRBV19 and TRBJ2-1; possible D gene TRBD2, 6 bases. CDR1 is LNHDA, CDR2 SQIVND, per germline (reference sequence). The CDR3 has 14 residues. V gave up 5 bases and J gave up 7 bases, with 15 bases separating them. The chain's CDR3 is CASSVGGIRNEQFF. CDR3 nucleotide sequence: TGTGCCAGTAGTGTCGGGGGAATAAGAAATGAGCAGTTCTTC.

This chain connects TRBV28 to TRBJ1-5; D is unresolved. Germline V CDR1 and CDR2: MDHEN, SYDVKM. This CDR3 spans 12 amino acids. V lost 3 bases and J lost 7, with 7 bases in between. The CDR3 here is CASSFYTQPQHF. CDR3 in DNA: TGTGCCAGCAGTTTCTATACACAGCCCCAGCATTTT.

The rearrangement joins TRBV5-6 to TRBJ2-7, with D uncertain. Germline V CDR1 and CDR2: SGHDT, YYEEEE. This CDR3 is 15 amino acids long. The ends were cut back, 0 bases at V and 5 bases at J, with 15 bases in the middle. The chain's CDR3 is CASSLVAYHLDEQYF. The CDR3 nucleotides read TGTGCCAGCAGCTTGGTAGCCTATCACCTGGACGAGCAGTACTTC. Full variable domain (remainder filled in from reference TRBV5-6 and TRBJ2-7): DAGVTQSPTHLIKTRGQQVTLRCSPKSGHDTVSWYQQALGQGPQFIFQYYEEEERQRGNFPDRFSGHQFPNYSSELNVNALLLGDSALYLCASSLVAYHLDEQYFGPGTRLTVT.